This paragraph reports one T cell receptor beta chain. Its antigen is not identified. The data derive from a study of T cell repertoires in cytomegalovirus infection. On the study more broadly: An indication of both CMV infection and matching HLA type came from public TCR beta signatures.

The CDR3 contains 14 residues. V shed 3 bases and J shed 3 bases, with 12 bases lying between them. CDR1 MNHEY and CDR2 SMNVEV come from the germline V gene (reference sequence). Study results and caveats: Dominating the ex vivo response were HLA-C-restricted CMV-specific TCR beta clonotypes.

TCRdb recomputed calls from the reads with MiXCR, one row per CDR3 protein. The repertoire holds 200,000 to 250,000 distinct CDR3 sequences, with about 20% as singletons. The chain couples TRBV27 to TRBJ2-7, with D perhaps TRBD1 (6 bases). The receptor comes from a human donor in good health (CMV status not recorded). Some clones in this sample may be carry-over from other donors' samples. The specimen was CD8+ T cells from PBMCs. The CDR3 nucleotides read TGTGCCAGCAGTTTGCAACAGGGAAACTACGAGCAGTACTTC. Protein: CASSLQQGNYEQYF.